The next 26 T cell receptor beta chains were all read from a single sample in a study of blood T cell repertoires in COVID-19. Sequenced by immunoSEQ multiplex PCR; TCRdb stores in-frame clones only, minus some. The sample contains about 200,000 clones, more than 65% of which appear only once. The sequencing sample was made of peripheral blood. The receptor set was obtained from a woman older than 75 with acute or convalescent COVID-19.

The V call is TRBV4-1, the J call TRBJ2-2; possibly TRBD2 for D (6 bases). Germline lookup yields CDR1 MGHRA and CDR2 YSYEKL. The ends were cut back, 4 bases at V and 7 bases at J, with 10 bases in the middle. The length of the CDR3 is 13 residues. The CDR3: CASSLGGVGELFF. The CDR3 DNA sequence: TGCGCCAGCAGCCTGGGCGGGGTCGGGGAGCTGTTTTTT.

The chain is built from TRBV2 and TRBJ2-5; possible D gene TRBD2, 5 bases. CDR1 and CDR2 from the germline V gene are SNHLY and FYNNEI. The germline V and J ends were trimmed by 3 bases and 1 base, with 12 bases remaining between them. The CDR3 runs to 15 residues. The CDR3 loop reads CASSDVGNIQETQYF. The CDR3 DNA reads TGTGCCAGCAGTGACGTCGGGAACATCCAAGAGACCCAGTACTTC.

V usage is TRBV19 and J usage is TRBJ1-1, with 7 bases fitting TRBD1. The germline V gene has CDR1 LNHDA and CDR2 SQIVND (reference sequence). The CDR3 loop spans 15 amino acids. The J segment lost 4 bases and the V segment lost 5 bases, leaving 10 bases of the junction unmatched. Written as DNA, the CDR3 is TGTGCCAGTAGTTGGGATGGGGGGACAGCCACTGAAGCTTTCTTT. It specifies CASSWDGGTATEAFF.

This chain uses TRBV12-3 or TRBV12-4 with TRBJ2-3, with D possibly TRBD2 on 6 matching bases. The V gene lost 6 bases and the J gene lost 2 bases, with 9 bases spanning the gap. The CDR3 runs to 13 residues. In nucleotides, the CDR3 is TGTGCCAGCAGCGGAGGGGCCACAGATACGCAGTATTTT. Amino acid sequence: CASSGGATDTQYF.

CDR3 sequence reads: CASSPPTSFEQFF. CDR3 nucleotide sequence: TGTGCCAGCTCACCACCGACTAGCTTCGAGCAGTTCTTC. The genes are TRBV18 and TRBJ2-1; 7 nucleotides match TRBD2. This CDR3 comprises 13 residues. Germline CDR1 and CDR2: KGHSH and LQKENI. With 0 bases clipped from V and 10 bases from J, the junction kept 3 bases outside the gene matches.

This clone has a single count. This chain links TRBV7-7 with TRBJ1-4; no firm D call. The CDR3 runs 13 residues. Germline V gene sequence: CDR1 SSHAT, CDR2 FNYEAQ (reference sequence). V lost 8 bases and J 4 bases, leaving 11 bases between the germline ends. CDR3 sequence: CASSLDFNEKLFF. For the CDR3, the DNA is TGTGCCAGCTCTTTGGACTTTAATGAAAAACTGTTTTTT.

This clone was counted a few times. The chain joins TRBV3-1 (or the pseudogene TRBV3-2) to TRBJ2-7, with 8 bases aligning to TRBD1. This CDR3 has 14 amino acids. Germline V lookup: CDR1 LGHDT, CDR2 YNNKEL (reference sequence). After removal of 4 bases from V and 3 bases from J, the junction contained 5 bases not matched to a gene. CDR3 nucleotides: TGTGCCAGCAGCCTAGGACAGGGTGGCTACGAGCAGTACTTC. Translating gives CASSLGQGGYEQYF.

J is TRBJ2-1 and V is TRBV12-3 or TRBV12-4; perhaps TRBD2 as D (5 bases). Deletions cut 8 bases from V and 8 bases from J, with 13 bases between. The CDR3 runs to 12 residues. The CDR3: CASVSSSHEQFF. DNA for the CDR3: TGTGCCAGCGTCTCTAGCTCGCATGAGCAGTTCTTC.

This clone occurred a few times. The chain uses TRBV7-9 and TRBJ2-7; TRBD1 agrees at 8 bases. The germline CDR1 and CDR2 sequences are SEHNR and FQNEAQ (reference sequence). This CDR3 comprises 16 residues. Trimming removed 5 bases from V and 5 bases from J; junction bases left unmatched: 14. CDR3 in DNA: TGTGCCAGCAGCCCCGGACAGGGTGGTCTGTATGACGAGCAGTACTTC. As protein: CASSPGQGGLYDEQYF.

The CDR3 coding sequence is TGTGCCAGCAGTTCACCGGGACTAGCGGGACGGGACGAGCAGTACTTC. Its protein product is CASSSPGLAGRDEQYF. V is TRBV6-5 and J is TRBJ2-7; 13 nucleotides match TRBD2. The CDR3 consists of 16 residues. Losses at the gene ends were 4 bases for V and 5 bases for J; bases not matched to a gene: 8. Looked up from germline, CDR1 is MNHEY and CDR2 is SVGAGI.

The gene calls are TRBV9 and TRBJ2-1, with TRBD2 identical over 8 bases. Germline lookup yields CDR1 SGDLS and CDR2 YYNGEE. The trim removed 4 bases at V and 8 bases at J, leaving 11 bases unmatched. The CDR3 length is 15 residues. The CDR3 loop reads CASSRGLGLFHEQFF. Written as DNA, the CDR3 is TGTGCCAGCAGCCGGGGACTAGGTCTTTTCCATGAGCAGTTCTTC.

The chain couples TRBV27 to TRBJ2-3; 10 positions agree with TRBD2. Trimming cost V 5 bases and J 2 bases; bases outside gene matches: 4. This CDR3 is 15 amino acids long. Germline values: CDR1 MNHEY, CDR2 SMNVEV (reference sequence). CDR3 loop: CASSRLAGNTDTQYF. The CDR3 coding sequence is TGTGCCAGCAGTCGACTAGCGGGTAACACAGATACGCAGTATTTT.

This sequence joins TRBV11-1 and TRBJ2-7, with D possibly TRBD2 on 6 matching bases. Trimming took off 0 bases at V and 3 bases at J, with 12 bases between the two ends. The CDR3 sequence is 15 residues long. Germline V gene lookup returns CDR1 SGHAT and CDR2 FQDESV (reference sequence). The CDR3 DNA reads as TGTGCCAGCAGCTTAGCGGGAGGAACCGTCTACGAGCAGTACTTC. As protein: CASSLAGGTVYEQYF.

This clone was counted only a few times. The rearrangement joins TRBV6-5 to TRBJ1-1, with 7 bases aligning to TRBD1. The J segment lost 4 bases and the V segment lost 6 bases, leaving 11 bases of the junction unmatched. The germline V gene has CDR1 MNHEY and CDR2 SVGAGI. There are 15 residues in the CDR3. The CDR3 spells CASSPRQGSGTEAFF. For the CDR3, the DNA is TGTGCCAGCAGCCCCCGACAGGGATCGGGCACTGAAGCTTTCTTT.

The rearrangement joins TRBV5-1 to TRBJ2-1; D may be TRBD2 (6 bases). V was shortened by 0 bases and J by 0 bases, with 10 bases between the two germline ends. Germline values: CDR1 SGHRS, CDR2 YFSETQ. The CDR3 sequence is 16 residues long. The CDR3 region has the DNA TGCGCCAGCAGCTTGGCAGGGCGGGACTCCTACAATGAGCAGTTCTTC. This codes for CASSLAGRDSYNEQFF. Complete variable domain (other parts from reference TRBV5-1 and TRBJ2-1): KAGVTQTPRYLIKTRGQQVTLSCSPISGHRSVSWYQQTPGQGLQFLFEYFSETQRNKGNFPGRFSGRQFSNSRSEMNVSTLELGDSALYLCASSLAGRDSYNEQFFGPGTRLTVL.

This chain uses TRBV21-1 with TRBJ2-7; TRBD1, the table's D call, was not compared with the DNA. TRBV21-1 constitutes a pseudogene. The CDR3 has 15 residues. The CDR3 here is CASSPWDRYLYEQYF. CDR3 bases: TGTGCCAGCAGCCCCTGGGACAGGTACCTATACGAGCAGTACTTC.

The gene calls are TRBV19 and TRBJ2-2; D gene unclear. The length of the CDR3 is 14 residues. The germline V gene encodes CDR1 LNHDA and CDR2 SQIVND (reference sequence). V shed 5 bases and J shed 2 bases, with 9 bases lying between them. CDR3 DNA sequence: TGTGCCAGTAGTTTTACATCAAACACCGGGGAGCTGTTTTTT. It specifies CASSFTSNTGELFF.

This chain joins TRBV7-9 and TRBJ1-6, with D possibly matching TRBD1 (6 bases). Per germline, CDR1 SEHNR and CDR2 FQNEAQ (reference sequence). The CDR3 totals 15 residues. Trimming shortened V by 6 bases and J by 0 bases, and 9 bases separated the two germline ends. The CDR3 sequence is CASREGGSYNSPLHF. CDR3 bases: TGTGCCAGCAGGGAAGGGGGCTCCTATAATTCACCCCTCCACTTT.

J is TRBJ2-7 and V is TRBV12-3 or TRBV12-4; D remains ambiguous. V gave up 3 bases and J gave up 8 bases, with 11 bases separating them. CDR3 length: 12 amino acids. Here the CDR3 reads CASSFQDLKQYF. The CDR3 nucleotides are TGTGCCAGCAGTTTCCAGGATCTCAAGCAGTACTTC.

The chain is built from TRBV19 and TRBJ1-4; D is unresolved. Germline loops: CDR1 LNHDA, CDR2 SQIVND (reference sequence). V lost 0 bases to trimming and J lost 0 bases, with 11 bases between them. This CDR3 spans 17 amino acids. CDR3 bases: TGTGCCAGTAGTATAGAAAGCGCAGTTGCAACTAATGAAAAACTGTTTTTT. Protein product: CASSIESAVATNEKLFF.

The rearrangement joins TRBV12-3 or TRBV12-4 to TRBJ2-7; possibly TRBD2 for D (5 bases). The CDR3 spans 13 residues. The V gene lost 5 bases and the J gene lost 6 bases, with 14 bases spanning the gap. CDR3 residues: CASSTRTGVEQYF. CDR3 nucleotides: TGTGCCAGCAGTACCCGGACCGGGGTCGAGCAGTACTTC.

Here the CDR3 DNA reads TGTGCCAGCAGCAACCGGGACATCACTGAAAAACTGTTTTTT. It translates to CASSNRDITEKLFF. The chain couples TRBV7-9 to TRBJ1-4; possibly TRBD1 for D (6 bases). Germline V gene sequence: CDR1 SEHNR, CDR2 FQNEAQ (reference sequence). The CDR3 consists of 14 residues. The ends were cut back, 5 bases at V and 7 bases at J, with 14 bases in the middle.

CDR3 sequence (DNA): TGTGCCAGCTACTTAGGACAGGGTCAATTACCCCTCCACTTT. Residues: CASYLGQGQLPLHF. The chain recombines TRBV2 with TRBJ1-6, with 8 bases identical to TRBD1. The trim removed 8 bases at V and 12 bases at J, leaving 12 bases unmatched. Germline V CDR1 and CDR2: SNHLY, FYNNEI. The CDR3 spans 14 residues.

The CDR3 reads CASSVNRGPVNQPQHF. Here the CDR3 DNA reads TGTGCCAGCAGCGTAAACAGGGGACCCGTTAATCAGCCCCAGCATTTT. V is TRBV9 and J is TRBJ1-5, with 7 bases matching TRBD1. CDR1 is SGDLS and CDR2 is YYNGEE in the germline V gene. The CDR3 is made up of 16 amino acids. V lost 1 base and J lost 4; bases outside the gene matches: 8.

Only one count was recorded for this clone. The V call is TRBV18, the J call TRBJ1-1, with 7 bases lining up with TRBD1. The CDR3 runs to 15 residues. V shed 3 bases, J shed 2 bases, and the junction held 6 bases outside the gene matches. CDR1 and CDR2 (germline): KGHSH, LQKENI. CDR3: CASSPPGQPNTEAFF. Written as DNA, the CDR3 is TGTGCCAGCTCACCTCCGGGACAGCCAAACACTGAAGCTTTCTTT.

This clone appeared a single time. The chain uses TRBV18 and TRBJ1-3; D is ambiguous. Germline V lookup: CDR1 KGHSH, CDR2 LQKENI. CDR3 length: 16 residues. Trimming cost V 3 bases and J 0 bases, with 12 bases left between them. The CDR3 DNA reads as TGTGCCAGCTCACCCCCGGGTCAGAACTCTGGAAACACCATATATTTT. Its translation is CASSPPGQNSGNTIYF.